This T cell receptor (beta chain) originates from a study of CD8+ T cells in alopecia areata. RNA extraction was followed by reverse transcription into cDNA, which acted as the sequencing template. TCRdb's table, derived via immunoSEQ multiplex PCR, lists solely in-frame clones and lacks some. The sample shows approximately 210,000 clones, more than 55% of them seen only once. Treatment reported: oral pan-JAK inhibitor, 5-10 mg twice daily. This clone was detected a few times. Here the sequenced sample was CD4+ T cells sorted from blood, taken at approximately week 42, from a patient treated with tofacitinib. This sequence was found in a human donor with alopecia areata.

The CDR3 here is CASSQVRDSQETQYF. The DNA of the CDR3 is TGCGCCAGCAGCCAAGTCCGGGACTCCCAAGAGACCCAGTACTTC. The rearrangement links TRBV4-3 to TRBJ2-5; maybe TRBD2 (6 bases). V was clipped by 1 base and J by 1 base, with 10 bases between them. There are 15 residues in the CDR3. Germline CDR1 LGHNA, CDR2 YSLEER.